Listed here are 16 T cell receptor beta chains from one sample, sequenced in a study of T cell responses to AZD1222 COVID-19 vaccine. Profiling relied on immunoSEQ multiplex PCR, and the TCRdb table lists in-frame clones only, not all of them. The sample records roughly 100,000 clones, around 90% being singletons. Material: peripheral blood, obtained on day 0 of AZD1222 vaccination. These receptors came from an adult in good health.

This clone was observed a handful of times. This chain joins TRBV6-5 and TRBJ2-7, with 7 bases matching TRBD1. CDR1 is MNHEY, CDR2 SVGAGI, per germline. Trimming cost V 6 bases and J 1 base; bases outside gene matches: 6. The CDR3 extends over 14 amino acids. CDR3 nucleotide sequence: TGTGCCAGCAGGACCGCGACAGGGTCCTACGAGCAGTACTTC. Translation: CASRTATGSYEQYF.

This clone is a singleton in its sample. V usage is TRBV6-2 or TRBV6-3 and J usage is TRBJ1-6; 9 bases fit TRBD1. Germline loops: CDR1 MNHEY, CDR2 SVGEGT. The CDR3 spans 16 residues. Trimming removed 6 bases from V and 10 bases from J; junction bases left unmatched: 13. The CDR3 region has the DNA TGTGCCAGCAGCCGATCTGGGACAGGGTACGACTCACCCCTCCACTTT. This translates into CASSRSGTGYDSPLHF.

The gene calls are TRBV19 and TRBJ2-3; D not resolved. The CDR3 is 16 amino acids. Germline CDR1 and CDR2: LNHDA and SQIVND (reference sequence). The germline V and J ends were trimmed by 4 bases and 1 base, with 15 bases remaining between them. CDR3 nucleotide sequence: TGTGCCAGTAGTACGGGTCAGGCGAGAGGCACAGATACGCAGTATTTT. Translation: CASSTGQARGTDTQYF. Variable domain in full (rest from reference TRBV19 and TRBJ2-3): DGGITQSPKYLFRKEGQNVTLSCEQNLNHDAMYWYRQDPGQGLRLIYYSQIVNDFQKGDIAEGYSVSREKKESFPLTVTSAQKNPTAFYLCASSTGQARGTDTQYFGPGTRLTVL.

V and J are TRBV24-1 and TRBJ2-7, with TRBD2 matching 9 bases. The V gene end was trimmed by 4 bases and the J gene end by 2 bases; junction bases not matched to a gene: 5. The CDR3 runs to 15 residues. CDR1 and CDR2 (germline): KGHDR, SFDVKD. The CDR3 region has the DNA TGTGCCACCAGTGAGATGCTAGCGGGAACCTACGAGCAGTACTTC. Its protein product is CATSEMLAGTYEQYF.

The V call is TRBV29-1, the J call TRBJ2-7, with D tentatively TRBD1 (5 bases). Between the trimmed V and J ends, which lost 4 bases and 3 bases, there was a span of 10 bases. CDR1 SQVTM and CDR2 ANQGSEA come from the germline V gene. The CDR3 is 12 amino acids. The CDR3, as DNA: TGCAGCGTTGCAGCAGGGAACTACGAGCAGTACTTC. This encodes CSVAAGNYEQYF.

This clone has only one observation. The CDR3: CASSPVSGVNQPQHF. The CDR3 DNA is TGTGCCAGCAGCCCAGTCTCAGGTGTTAATCAGCCCCAGCATTTT. V is TRBV7-2 and J is TRBJ1-5, with D unresolved. The CDR3 consists of 15 residues. The ends were cut back, 5 bases at V and 4 bases at J, with 15 bases in the middle. Per germline, CDR1 SGHTA and CDR2 FQGNSA.

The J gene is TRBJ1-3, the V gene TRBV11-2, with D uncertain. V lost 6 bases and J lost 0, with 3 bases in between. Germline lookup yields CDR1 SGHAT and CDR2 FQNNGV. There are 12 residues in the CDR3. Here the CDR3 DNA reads TGTGCCAGCAGGGGCTCTGGAAACACCATATATTTT. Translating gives CASRGSGNTIYF. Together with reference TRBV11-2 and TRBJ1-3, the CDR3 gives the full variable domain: EAGVAQSPRYKIIEKRQSVAFWCNPISGHATLYWYQQILGQGPKLLIQFQNNGVVDDSQLPKDRFSAERLKGVDSTLKIQPAKLEDSAVYLCASRGSGNTIYFGEGSWLTVV.

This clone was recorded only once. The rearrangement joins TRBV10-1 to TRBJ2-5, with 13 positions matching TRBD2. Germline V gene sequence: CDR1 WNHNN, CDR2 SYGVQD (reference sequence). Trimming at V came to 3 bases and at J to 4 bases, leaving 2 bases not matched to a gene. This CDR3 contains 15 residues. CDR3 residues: CASSEGLAGVETQYF. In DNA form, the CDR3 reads TGCGCCAGCAGTGAAGGACTAGCGGGAGTAGAGACCCAGTACTTC.

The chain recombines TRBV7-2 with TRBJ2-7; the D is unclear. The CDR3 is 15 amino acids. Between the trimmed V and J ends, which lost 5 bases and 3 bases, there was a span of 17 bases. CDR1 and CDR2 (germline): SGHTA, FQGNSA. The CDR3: CASSPALPPRYEQYF. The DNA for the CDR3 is TGTGCCAGCAGCCCGGCACTCCCTCCCCGCTACGAGCAGTACTTC.

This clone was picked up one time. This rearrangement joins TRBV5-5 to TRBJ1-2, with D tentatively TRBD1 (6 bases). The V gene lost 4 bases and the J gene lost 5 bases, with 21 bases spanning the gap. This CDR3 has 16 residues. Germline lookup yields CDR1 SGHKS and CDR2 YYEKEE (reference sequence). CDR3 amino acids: CASSPRVLQGQYGYTF. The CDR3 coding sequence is TGTGCCAGCAGCCCGAGGGTCCTACAGGGCCAGTATGGCTACACCTTC.

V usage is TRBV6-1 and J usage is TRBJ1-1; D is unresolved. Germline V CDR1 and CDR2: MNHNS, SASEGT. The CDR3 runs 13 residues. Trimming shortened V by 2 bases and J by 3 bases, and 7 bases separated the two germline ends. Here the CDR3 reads CASSEFGDTEAFF. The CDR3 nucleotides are TGTGCCAGCAGTGAATTTGGCGACACTGAAGCTTTCTTT.

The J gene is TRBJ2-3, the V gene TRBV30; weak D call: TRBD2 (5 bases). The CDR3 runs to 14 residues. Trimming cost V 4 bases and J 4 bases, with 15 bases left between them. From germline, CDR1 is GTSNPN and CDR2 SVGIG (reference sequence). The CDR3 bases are TGTGCCTGGATCGCGCTAGCACCTCCAGATACGCAGTATTTT. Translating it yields CAWIALAPPDTQYF.

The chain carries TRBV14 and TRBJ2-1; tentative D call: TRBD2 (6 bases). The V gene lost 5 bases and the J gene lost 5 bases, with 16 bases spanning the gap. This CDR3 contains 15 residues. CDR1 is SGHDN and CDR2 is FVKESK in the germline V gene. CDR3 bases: TGTGCCAGCAGCGGAGGGTCCCTGGGAAACAATGAGCAGTTCTTC. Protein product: CASSGGSLGNNEQFF. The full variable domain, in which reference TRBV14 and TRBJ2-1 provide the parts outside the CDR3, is EAGVTQFPSHSVIEKGQTVTLRCDPISGHDNLYWYRRVMGKEIKFLLHFVKESKQDESGMPNNRFLAERTGGTYSTLKVQPAELEDSGVYFCASSGGSLGNNEQFFGPGTRLTVL.

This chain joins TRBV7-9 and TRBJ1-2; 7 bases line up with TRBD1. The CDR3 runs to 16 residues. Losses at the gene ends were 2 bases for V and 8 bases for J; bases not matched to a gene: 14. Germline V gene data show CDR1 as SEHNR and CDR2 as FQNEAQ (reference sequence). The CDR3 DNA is TGTGCCAGCAGCTTAACCGTCCCAGGGGGAGAGAGCGGCTACACCTTC. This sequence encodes CASSLTVPGGESGYTF.

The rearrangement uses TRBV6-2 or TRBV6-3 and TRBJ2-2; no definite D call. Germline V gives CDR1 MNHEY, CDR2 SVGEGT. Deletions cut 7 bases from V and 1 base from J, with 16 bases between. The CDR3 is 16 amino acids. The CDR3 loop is CASNPRVTMNTGELFF. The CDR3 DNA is TGTGCCAGCAACCCTAGAGTCACGATGAACACCGGGGAGCTGTTTTTT.

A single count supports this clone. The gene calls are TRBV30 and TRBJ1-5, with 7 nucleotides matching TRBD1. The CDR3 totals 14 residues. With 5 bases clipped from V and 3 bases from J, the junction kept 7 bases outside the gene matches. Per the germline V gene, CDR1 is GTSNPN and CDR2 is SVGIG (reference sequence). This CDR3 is CAWGATGINQPQHF. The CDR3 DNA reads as TGTGCCTGGGGGGCGACAGGGATCAATCAGCCCCAGCATTTT.